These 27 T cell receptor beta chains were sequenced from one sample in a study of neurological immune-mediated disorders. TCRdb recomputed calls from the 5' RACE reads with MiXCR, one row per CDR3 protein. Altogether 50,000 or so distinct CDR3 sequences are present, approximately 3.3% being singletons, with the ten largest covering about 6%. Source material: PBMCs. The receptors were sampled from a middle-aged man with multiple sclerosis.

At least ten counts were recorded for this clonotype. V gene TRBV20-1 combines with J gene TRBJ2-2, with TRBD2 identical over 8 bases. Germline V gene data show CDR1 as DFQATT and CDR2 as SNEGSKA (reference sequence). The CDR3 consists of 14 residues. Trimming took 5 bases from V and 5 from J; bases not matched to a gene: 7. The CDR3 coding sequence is TGCAGTGCTGTTAGCGGGGCGGGGACCGGGGAGCTGTTTTTT. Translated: CSAVSGAGTGELFF.

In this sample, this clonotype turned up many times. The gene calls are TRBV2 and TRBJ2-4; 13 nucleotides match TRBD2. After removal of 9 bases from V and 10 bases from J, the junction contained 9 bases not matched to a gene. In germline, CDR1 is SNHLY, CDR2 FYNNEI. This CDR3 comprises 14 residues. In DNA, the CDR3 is TGTGCCAGGGCAATGACTAGCGGGGGGCGAATTCAGTACTTC. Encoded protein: CARAMTSGGRIQYF.

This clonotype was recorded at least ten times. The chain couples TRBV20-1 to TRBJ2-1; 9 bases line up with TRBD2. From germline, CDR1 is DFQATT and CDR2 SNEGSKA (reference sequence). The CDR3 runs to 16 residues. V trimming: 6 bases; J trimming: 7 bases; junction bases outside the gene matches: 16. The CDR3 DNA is TGCAGTGCCACACTGGCGCGGGGGGGCCGAAGGAATGAGCAGTTCTTC. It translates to CSATLARGGRRNEQFF.

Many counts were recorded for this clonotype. CDR3 sequence (DNA): TGTGCCAGCAGCTTAAACGGGGGCACAGATACGCAGTATTTT. This sequence encodes CASSLNGGTDTQYF. The genes are TRBV7-3 and TRBJ2-3; D perhaps matches TRBD2 (5 bases). V was shortened by 1 base and J by 1 base, with 6 bases between the two germline ends. This CDR3 comprises 14 residues. Per germline, CDR1 SGHTA and CDR2 FQGTGA.

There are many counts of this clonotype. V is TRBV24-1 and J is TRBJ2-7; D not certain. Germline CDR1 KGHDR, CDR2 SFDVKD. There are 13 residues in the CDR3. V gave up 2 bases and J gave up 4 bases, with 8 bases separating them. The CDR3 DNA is TGTGCCACCAGTGATTCGAATACGTACGAGCAGTACTTC. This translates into CATSDSNTYEQYF.

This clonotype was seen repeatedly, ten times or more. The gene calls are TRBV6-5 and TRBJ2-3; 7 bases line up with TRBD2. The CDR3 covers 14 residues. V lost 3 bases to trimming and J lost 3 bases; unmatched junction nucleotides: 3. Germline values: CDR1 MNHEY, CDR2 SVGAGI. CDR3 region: CASSYPGGTDTQYF. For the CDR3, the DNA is TGTGCCAGCAGTTATCCGGGGGGTACAGATACGCAGTATTTT.

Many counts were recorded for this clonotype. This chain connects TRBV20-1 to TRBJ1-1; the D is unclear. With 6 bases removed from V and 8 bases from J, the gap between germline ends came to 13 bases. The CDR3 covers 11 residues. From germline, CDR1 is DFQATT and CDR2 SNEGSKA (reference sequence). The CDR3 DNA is TGCAGTGCGGCGGACTTGGGGGAAGCTTTCTTT. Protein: CSAADLGEAFF.

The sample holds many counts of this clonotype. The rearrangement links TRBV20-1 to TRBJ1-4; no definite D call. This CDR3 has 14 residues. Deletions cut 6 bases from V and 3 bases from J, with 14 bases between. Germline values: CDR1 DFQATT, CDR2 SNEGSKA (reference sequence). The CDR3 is CSATRGAANEKLFF. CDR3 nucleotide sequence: TGCAGTGCCACTCGCGGTGCGGCTAATGAAAAACTGTTTTTT.

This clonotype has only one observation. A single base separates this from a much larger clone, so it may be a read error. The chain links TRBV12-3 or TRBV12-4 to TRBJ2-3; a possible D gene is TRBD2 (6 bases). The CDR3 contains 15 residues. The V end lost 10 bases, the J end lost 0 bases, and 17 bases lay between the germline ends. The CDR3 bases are TGTGCCAACAGCTTCTTTGGGGGGAGCACAGATACGCAGTATTTT. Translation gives CANSFFGGSTDTQYF.

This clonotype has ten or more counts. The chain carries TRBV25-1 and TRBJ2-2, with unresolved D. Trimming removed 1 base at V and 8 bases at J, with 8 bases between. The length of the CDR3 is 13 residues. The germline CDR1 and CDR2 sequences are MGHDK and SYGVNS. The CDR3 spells CASSEFYEGELFF. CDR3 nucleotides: TGTGCCAGCAGTGAATTTTACGAGGGGGAGCTGTTTTTT.

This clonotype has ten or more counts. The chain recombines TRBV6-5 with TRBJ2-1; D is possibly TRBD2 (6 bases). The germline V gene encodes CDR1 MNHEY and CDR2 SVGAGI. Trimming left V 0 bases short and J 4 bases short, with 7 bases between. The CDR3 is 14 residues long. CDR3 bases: TGTGCCAGCAGTTACTCGGGAGGATACAATGAGCAGTTCTTC. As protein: CASSYSGGYNEQFF.

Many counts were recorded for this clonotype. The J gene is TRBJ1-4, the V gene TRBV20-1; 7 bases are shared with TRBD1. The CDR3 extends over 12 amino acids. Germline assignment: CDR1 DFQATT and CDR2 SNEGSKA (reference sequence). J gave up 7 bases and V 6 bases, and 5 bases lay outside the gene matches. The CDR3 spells CSARDSGEKLFF. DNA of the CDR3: TGCAGTGCGCGGGACAGTGGTGAAAAACTGTTTTTT.

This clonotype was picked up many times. The CDR3 is CSARGVREQYF. CDR3 DNA: TGCAGCGCCAGGGGGGTACGTGAGCAGTACTTC. This chain joins TRBV29-1 and TRBJ2-7; a possible D gene is TRBD1 (7 bases). Per germline, CDR1 SQVTM and CDR2 ANQGSEA. This CDR3 spans 11 amino acids. V lost 7 bases, J lost 7 bases, and 14 bases lay in between.

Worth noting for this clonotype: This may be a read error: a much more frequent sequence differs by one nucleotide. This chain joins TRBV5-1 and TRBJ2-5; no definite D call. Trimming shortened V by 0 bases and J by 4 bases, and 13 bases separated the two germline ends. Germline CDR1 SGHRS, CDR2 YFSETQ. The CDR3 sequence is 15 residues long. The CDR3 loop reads CASSLAVGSTETQYF. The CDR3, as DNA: TGCGCCAGCAGCTTGGCAGTGGGGTCAACAGAGACCCAGTACTTC.

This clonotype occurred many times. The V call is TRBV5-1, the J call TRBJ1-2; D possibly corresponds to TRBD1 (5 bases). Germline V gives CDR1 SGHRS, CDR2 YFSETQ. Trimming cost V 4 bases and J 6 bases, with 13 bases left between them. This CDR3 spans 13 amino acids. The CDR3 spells CASSIGDENGYTF. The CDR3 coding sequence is TGCGCCAGCAGCATCGGGGACGAGAATGGCTACACCTTC.

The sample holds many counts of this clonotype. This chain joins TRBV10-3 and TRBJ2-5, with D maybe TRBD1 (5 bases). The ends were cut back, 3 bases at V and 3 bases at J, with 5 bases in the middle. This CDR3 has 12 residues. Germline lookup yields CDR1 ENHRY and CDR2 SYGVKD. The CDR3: CAISDREETQYF. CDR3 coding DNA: TGTGCCATCAGTGACAGGGAAGAGACCCAGTACTTC.

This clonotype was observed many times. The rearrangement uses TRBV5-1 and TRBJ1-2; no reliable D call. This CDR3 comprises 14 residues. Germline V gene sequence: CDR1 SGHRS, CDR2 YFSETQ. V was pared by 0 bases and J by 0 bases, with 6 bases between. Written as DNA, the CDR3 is TGCGCCAGCAGCTTGGATACAGCTAACTATGGCTACACCTTC. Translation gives CASSLDTANYGYTF.

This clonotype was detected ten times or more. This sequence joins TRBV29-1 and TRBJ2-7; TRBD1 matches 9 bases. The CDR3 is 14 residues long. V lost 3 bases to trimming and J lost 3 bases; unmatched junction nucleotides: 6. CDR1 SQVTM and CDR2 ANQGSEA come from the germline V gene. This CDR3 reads CSVEGQGMGYEQYF. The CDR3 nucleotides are TGCAGCGTTGAGGGACAGGGAATGGGCTACGAGCAGTACTTC.

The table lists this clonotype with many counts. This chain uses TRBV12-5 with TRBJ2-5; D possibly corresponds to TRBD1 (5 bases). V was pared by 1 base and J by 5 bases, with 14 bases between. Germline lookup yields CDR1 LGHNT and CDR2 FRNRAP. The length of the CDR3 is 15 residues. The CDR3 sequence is CASGLDTSGLETQYF. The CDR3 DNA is TGTGCTAGTGGTTTGGATACCTCAGGGCTGGAGACCCAGTACTTC. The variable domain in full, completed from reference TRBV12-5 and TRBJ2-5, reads DARVTQTPRHKVTEMGQEVTMRCQPILGHNTVFWYRQTMMQGLELLAYFRNRAPLDDSGMPKDRFSAEMPDATLATLKIQPSEPRDSAVYFCASGLDTSGLETQYFGPGTRLLVL.

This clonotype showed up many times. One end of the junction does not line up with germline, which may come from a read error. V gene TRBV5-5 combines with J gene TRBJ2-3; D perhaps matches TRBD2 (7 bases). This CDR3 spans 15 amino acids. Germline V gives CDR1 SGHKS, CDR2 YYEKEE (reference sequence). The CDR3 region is CASGLGGEWTDTQYF. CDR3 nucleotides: TGTGCCAGCGGCTTAGGGGGGGAATGGACAGATACGCAGTATTTT.

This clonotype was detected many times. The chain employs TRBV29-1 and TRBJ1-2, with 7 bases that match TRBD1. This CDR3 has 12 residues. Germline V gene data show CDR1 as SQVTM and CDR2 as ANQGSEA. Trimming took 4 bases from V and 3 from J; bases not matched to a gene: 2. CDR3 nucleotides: TGCAGCGTTGCGGACAGGTACTATGGCTACACCTTC. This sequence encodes CSVADRYYGYTF.

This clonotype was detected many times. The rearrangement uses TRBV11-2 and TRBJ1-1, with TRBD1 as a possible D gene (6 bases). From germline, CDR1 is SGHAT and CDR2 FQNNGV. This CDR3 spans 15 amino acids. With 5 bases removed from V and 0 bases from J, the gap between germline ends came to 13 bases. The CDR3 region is CASSPFGGLNTEAFF. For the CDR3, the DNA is TGTGCCAGCAGCCCATTCGGGGGGCTGAACACTGAAGCTTTCTTT.

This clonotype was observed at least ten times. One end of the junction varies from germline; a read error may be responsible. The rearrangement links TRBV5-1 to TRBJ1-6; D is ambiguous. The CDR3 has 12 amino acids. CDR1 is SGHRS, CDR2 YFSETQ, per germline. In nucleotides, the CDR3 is TGCGCCAGCAGCTTGGGGGCGGCACCCCTCAACTTT. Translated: CASSLGAAPLNF.

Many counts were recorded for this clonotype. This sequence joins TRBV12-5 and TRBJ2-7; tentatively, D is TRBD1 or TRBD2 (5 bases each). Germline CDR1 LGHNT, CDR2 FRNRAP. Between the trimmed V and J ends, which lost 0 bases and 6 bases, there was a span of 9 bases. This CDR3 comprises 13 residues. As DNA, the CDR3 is TGTGCTAGTGGTTTGGTTTCCGGGGCCGAGCAGTACTTC. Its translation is CASGLVSGAEQYF.

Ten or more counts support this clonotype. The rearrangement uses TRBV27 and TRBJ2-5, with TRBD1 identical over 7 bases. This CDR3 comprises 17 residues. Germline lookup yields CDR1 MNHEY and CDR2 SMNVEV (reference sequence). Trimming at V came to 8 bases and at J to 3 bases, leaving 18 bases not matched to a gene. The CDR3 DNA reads TGTGCCAGCCGGAAAAACGCGGACAGGCCAGTGGAAGAGACCCAGTACTTC. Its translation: CASRKNADRPVEETQYF.

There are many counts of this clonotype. This CDR3 reads CASRDRINEKLFF. As DNA, the CDR3 is TGCGCCAGCAGGGACAGGATTAATGAAAAACTGTTTTTT. The rearrangement links TRBV5-1 to TRBJ1-4, with TRBD1 identical over 7 bases. The trim removed 5 bases at V and 4 bases at J, leaving 2 bases unmatched. This CDR3 has 13 amino acids. Germline V CDR1 and CDR2: SGHRS, YFSETQ. Supplemented by reference TRBV5-1 and TRBJ1-4, the full variable domain reads KAGVTQTPRYLIKTRGQQVTLSCSPISGHRSVSWYQQTPGQGLQFLFEYFSETQRNKGNFPGRFSGRQFSNSRSEMNVSTLELGDSALYLCASRDRINEKLFFGSGTQLSVL.

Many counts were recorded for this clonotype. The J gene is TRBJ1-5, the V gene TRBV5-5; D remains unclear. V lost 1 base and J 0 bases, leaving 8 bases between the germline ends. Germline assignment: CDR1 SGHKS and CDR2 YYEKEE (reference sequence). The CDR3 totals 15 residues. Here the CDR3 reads CASSLYVDSNQPQHF. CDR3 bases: TGTGCCAGCAGCTTGTATGTTGATAGCAATCAGCCCCAGCATTTT.